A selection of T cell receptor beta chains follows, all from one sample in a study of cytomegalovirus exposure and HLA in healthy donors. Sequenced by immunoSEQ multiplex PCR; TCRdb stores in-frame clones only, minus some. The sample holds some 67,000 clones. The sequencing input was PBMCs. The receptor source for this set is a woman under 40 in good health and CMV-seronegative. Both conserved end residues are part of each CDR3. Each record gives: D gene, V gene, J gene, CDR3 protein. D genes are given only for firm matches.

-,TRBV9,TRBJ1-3,CASSVARGTGNTIYF
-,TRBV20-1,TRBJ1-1,CSARDLVEAFF
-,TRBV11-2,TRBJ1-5,CASSLGAGEGQPQHF
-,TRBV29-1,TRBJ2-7,CSVKEDSYEQYF
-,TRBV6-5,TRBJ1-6,CASSYRGDSPLHF
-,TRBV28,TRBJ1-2,CASSSGALYGYTF
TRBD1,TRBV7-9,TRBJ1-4,CASMDRSLSTNEKLFF
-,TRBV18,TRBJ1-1,CASSPPEGTEAFF
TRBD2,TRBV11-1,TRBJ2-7,CASSLVRGDEQYF
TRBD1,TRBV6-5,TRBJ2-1,CASSYAAGTGKHEQFF
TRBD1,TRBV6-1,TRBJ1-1,CASSRDRGSAFF
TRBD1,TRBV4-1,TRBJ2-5,CASSQSTGAGWETQYF
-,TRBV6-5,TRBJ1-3,CASSPGTSSGNTIYF
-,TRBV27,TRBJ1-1,CASGAGFWGTEAFF
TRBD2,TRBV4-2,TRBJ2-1,CASTNPGGGGMSSYNEQFF
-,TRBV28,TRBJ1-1,CASSWGGPTEAFF
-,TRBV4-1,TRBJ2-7,CASSQGAGTYEQYF
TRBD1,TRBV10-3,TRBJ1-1,CAITSDRANTEAFF
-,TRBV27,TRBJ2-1,CASSSGSGVGNEQFF
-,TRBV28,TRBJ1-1,CASSLLGEAFF
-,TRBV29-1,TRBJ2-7,CSVDGIKGVEQYF
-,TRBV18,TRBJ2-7,CASSPQGQSYEQYF